This T cell receptor beta chain was recovered during a study of OX40 agonist ivuxolimab in advanced cancers. Study summary: Under the entry rules, prior anti-PD-1, anti-PD-L1 or anti-CTLA-4 therapy was allowed, and around 40% had some. The study reported partial responses in three patients: one hepatocellular carcinoma, two cutaneous melanoma. Study-level results: Among T cells, CD8+ cells averaged more expanded clones than CD4+ cells. By week 6 at 0.1 to 3.0 mg/kg, blood CD4+ and CD8+ T cells had expanded clonally.

About this clone: Its antigen is undetermined.

CDR1 and CDR2 (germline): SGHNT, YENEEA. This CDR3 has 16 residues. Trimming at V came to 6 bases and at J to 3 bases, leaving 12 bases not matched to a gene. Using immunoSEQ multiplex PCR, the repertoire was profiled, and TCRdb retains in-frame clones only, with some absent. Of tens of thousands of clones in the sample, 65% to 85% were seen once. Sequences were derived from CD4+ or CD8+ T cells sorted from blood, sampled in a trial of the OX40 agonist ivuxolimab. The V and J genes are TRBV11-3 and TRBJ2-3; 7 nucleotides align to TRBD2. The clonotype comes from an adult with an advanced solid tumor such as melanoma, head and neck, liver or kidney cancer. The DNA of the CDR3 is TGTGCCAGCAGTCCGTCGGCGGGGGTGGAGACAGATACGCAGTATTTT. Protein: CASSPSAGVETDTQYF.